This TCR beta chain was captured in a study of naive and memory T cell subsets. Study outcomes and limitations: Naive repertoires, especially CD8, held a few larger clonotypes, possibly memory cells re-expressing CD45RA.

This clonotype was seen only once. The antigen is undetermined. With 1 base removed from V and 4 bases from J, the gap between germline ends came to 5 bases. CDR3 length: 12 residues. Per the germline V gene, CDR1 is DFQATT and CDR2 is SNEGSKA (reference sequence). An equimolar mix of two oligonucleotides served as the beta constant-region primer for TRBC1 and TRBC2. Four rounds of PCR amplified the ligated cDNA using nested alpha and beta constant-region primers plus SP2. A 12-nucleotide UMI and the SP2 primer were added to the cDNA 3' end by oligonucleotide ligation. TCRdb ran MiXCR on the UMI-ligation and nested PCR reads and lists one entry per CDR3 protein. The profile covers about 160,000 distinct CDR3 sequences, with about 20% appearing a single time and less than 0.13% taken by the ten largest.

The V and J genes are TRBV20-1 and TRBJ1-3, with unresolved D. The source of this sequence is a human donor in good health. Sequences were obtained from naive CD4+ T cells from blood. The CDR3 nucleotides are TGCAGTGCTAGAGTTTGGGGAAACACCATATATTTT. Protein product: CSARVWGNTIYF.